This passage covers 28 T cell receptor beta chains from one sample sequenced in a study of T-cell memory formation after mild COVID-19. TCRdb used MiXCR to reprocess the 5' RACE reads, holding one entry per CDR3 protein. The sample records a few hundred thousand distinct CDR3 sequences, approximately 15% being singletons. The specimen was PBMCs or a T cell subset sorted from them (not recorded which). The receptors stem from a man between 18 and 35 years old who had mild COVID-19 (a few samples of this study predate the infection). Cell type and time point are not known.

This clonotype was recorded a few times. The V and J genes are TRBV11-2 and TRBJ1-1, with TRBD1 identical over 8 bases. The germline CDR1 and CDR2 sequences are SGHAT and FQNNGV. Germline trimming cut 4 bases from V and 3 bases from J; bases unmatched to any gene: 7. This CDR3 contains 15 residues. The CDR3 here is CASSYSQGADTEAFF. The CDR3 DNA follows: TGTGCCAGCAGCTACTCTCAGGGGGCGGACACTGAAGCTTTCTTT.

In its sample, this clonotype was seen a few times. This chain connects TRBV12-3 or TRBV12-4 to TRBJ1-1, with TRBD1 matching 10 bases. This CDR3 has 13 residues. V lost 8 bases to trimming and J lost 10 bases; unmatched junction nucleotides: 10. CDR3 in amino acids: CASETGGGVGAFF. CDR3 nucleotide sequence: TGTGCCAGCGAGACAGGGGGCGGGGTAGGAGCTTTCTTT.

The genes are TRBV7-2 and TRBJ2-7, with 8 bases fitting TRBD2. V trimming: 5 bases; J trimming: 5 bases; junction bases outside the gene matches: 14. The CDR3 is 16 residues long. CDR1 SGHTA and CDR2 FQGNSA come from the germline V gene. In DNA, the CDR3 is TGTGCCAGCAGCGCCCTTGGGGGAGCGGGGGTACACGAGCAGTACGTC. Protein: CASSALGGAGVHEQYV.

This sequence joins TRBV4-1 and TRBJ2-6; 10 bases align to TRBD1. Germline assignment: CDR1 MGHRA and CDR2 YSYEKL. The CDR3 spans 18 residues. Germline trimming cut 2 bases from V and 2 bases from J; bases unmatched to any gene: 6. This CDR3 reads CASSQLIGTGAGANVLTF. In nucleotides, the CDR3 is TGCGCCAGCAGCCAACTAATAGGGACAGGGGCTGGGGCCAACGTCCTGACTTTC.

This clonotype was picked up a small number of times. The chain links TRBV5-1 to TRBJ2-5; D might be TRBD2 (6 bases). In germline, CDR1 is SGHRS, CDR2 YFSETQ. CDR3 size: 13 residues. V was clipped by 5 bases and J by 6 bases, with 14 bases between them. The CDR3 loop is CASRPPGRQTQYF. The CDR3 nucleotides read TGCGCCAGCAGACCCCCAGGGAGGCAGACCCAGTACTTC.

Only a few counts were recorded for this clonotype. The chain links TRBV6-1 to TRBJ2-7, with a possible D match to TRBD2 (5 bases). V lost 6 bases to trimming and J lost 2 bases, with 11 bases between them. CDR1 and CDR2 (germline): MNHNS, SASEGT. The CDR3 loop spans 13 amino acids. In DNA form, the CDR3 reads TGTGCCAGCAGGAGCGGTTCCGCCTACGAGCAGTACGTC. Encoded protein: CASRSGSAYEQYV.

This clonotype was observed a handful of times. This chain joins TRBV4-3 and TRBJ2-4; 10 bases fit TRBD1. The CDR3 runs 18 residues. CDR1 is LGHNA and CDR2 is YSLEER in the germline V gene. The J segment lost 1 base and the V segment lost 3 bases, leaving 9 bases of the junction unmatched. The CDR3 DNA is TGCGCCAGCAGCCAGAGAAGCGGGACAGGGGCCGCCAAAAACATTCAGTACTTC. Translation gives CASSQRSGTGAAKNIQYF.

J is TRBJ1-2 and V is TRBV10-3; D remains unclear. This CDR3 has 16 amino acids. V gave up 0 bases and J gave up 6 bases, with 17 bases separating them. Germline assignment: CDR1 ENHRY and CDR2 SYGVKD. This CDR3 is CAISESRSGGLNGYTF. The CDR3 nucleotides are TGTGCCATCAGTGAGTCGCGATCGGGCGGTCTAAATGGCTACACCTTC.

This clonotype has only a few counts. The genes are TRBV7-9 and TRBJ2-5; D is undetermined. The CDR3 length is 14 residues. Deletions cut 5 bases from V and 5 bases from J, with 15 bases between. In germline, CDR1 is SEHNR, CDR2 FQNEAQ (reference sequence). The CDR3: CASSPLGIRETQYF. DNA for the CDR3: TGTGCCAGCAGCCCCTTGGGAATAAGGGAGACCCAGTACTTC.

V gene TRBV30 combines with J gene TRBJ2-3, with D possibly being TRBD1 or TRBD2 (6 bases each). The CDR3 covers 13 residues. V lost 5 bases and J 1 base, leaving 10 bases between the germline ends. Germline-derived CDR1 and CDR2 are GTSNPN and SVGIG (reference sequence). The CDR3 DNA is TGTGCCTGGTCGGGGGCCGGCACAGATACGCAGTATTTT. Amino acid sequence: CAWSGAGTDTQYF.

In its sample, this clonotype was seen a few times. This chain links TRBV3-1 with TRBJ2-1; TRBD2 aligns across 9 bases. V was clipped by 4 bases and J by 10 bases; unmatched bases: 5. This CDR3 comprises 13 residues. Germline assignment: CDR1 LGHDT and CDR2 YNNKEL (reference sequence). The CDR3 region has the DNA TGTGCCAGCAGCCGCCCCCTAGCGGGGGAGCAGTTCTTC. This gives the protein CASSRPLAGEQFF.

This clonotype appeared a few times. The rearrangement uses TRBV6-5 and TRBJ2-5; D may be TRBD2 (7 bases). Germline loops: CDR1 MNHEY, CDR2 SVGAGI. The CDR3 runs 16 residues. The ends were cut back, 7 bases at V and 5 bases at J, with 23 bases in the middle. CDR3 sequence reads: CASTLQRGGGIETQYF. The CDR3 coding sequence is TGTGCCAGCACCCTCCAGCGGGGAGGGGGAATCGAGACCCAGTACTTC.

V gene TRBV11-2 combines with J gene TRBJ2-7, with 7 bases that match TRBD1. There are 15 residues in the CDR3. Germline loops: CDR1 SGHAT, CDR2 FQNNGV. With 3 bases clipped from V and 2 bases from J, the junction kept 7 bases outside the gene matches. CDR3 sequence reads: CASSFKRGHAYEQYF. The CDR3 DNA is TGTGCCAGCAGCTTTAAAAGGGGGCACGCCTACGAGCAGTACTTC. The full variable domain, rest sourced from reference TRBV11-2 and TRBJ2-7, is EAGVAQSPRYKIIEKRQSVAFWCNPISGHATLYWYQQILGQGPKLLIQFQNNGVVDDSQLPKDRFSAERLKGVDSTLKIQPAKLEDSAVYLCASSFKRGHAYEQYFGPGTRLTVT.

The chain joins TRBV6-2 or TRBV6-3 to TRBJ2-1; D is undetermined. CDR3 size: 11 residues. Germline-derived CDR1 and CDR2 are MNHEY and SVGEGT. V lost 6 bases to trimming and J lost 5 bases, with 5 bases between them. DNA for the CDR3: TGTGCCAGCAGATATAACAATGAGCAGTTCTTC. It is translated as CASRYNNEQFF.

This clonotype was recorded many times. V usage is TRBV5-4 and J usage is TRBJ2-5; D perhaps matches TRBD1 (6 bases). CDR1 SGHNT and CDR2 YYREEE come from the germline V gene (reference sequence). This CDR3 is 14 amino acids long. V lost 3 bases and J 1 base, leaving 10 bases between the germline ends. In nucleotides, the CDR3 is TGTGCCAGCAGCTCCCAGACAGGCCAAGAGACCCAGTACTTC. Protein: CASSSQTGQETQYF.

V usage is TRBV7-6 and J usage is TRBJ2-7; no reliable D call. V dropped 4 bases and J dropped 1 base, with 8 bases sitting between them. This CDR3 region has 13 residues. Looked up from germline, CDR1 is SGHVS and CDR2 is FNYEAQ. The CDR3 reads CASSSRWSYEQYF. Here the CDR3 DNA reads TGTGCCAGCAGCTCCCGCTGGTCCTACGAGCAGTACTTC. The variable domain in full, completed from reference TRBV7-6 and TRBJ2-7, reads GAGVSQSPRYKVTKRGQDVALRCDPISGHVSLYWYRQALGQGPEFLTYFNYEAQQDKSGLPNDRFSAERPEGSISTLTIQRTEQRDSAMYRCASSSRWSYEQYFGPGTRLTVT.

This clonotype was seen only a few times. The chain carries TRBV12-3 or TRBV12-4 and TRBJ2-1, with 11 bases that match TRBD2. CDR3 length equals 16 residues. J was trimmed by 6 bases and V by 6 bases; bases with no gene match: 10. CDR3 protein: CASRGGSGGAFNEQFF. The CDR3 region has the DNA TGTGCCAGCAGGGGTGGTAGCGGGGGGGCTTTCAATGAGCAGTTCTTC.

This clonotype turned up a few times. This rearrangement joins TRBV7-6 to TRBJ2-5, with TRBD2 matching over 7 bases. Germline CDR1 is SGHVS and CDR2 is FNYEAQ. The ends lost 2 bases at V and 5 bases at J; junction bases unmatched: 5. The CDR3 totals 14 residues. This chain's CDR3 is CASSLQSGAETQYF. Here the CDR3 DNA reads TGTGCCAGCAGCTTACAAAGCGGGGCGGAGACCCAGTACTTC.

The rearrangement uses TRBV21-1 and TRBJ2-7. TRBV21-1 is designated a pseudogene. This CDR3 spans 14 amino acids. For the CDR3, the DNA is TGTGCCAGCAGCAAAGGGGCTCATTGCTACGAGCAGTACGTC. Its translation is CASSKGAHCYEQYV.

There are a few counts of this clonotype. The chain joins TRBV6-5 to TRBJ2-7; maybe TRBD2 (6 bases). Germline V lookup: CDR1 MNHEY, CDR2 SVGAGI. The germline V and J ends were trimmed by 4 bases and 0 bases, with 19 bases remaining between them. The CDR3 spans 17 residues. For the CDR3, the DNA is TGTGCCAGCAGTTTCCGGGACTCTTACGCGAGCTCCTACGAGCAGTACTTC. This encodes CASSFRDSYASSYEQYF.

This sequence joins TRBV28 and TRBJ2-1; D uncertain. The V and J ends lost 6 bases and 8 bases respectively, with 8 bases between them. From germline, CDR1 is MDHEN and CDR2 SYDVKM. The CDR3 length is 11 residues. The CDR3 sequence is CASSIGYEQFF. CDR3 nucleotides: TGTGCCAGCAGCATCGGGTATGAGCAGTTCTTC. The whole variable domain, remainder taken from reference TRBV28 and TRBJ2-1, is DVKVTQSSRYLVKRTGEKVFLECVQDMDHENMFWYRQDPGLGLRLIYFSYDVKMKEKGDIPEGYSVSREKKERFSLILESASTNQTSMYLCASSIGYEQFFGPGTRLTVL.

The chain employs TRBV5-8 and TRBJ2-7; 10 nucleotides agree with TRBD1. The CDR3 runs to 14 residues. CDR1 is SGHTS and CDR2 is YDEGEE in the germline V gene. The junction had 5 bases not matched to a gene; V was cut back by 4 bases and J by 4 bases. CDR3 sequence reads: CASSLRDRGYEQYF. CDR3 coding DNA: TGTGCCAGCAGCCTCCGGGACAGGGGTTACGAGCAGTACTTC.

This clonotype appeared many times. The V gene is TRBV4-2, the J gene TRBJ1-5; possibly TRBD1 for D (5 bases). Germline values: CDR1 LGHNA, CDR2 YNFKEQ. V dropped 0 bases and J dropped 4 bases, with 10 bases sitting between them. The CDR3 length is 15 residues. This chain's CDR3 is CASSQERGGNQPQHF. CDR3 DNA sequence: TGTGCCAGCAGCCAAGAACGGGGGGGAAATCAGCCCCAGCATTTT.

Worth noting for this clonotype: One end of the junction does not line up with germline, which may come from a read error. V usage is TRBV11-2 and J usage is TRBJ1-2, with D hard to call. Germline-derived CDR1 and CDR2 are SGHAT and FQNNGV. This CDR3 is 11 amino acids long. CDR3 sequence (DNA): TGTGCCAGCAGCTTAGATCTCGAAGGGTCCTTC. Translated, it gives CASSLDLEGSF.

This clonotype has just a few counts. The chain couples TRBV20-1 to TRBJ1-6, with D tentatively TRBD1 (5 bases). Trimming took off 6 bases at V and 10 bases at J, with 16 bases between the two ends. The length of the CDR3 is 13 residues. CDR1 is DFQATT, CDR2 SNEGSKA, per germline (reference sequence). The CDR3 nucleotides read TGCAGTGCCGACGGGGGGGGTGGCTCACCCCTCCACTTT. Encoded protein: CSADGGGGSPLHF.

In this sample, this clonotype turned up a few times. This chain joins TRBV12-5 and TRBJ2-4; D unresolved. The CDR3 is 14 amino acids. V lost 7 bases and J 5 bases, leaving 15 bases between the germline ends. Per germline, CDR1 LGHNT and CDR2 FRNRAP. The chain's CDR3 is CASAFVETENIQYF. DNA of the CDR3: TGTGCTAGTGCCTTCGTGGAGACGGAAAACATTCAGTACTTC. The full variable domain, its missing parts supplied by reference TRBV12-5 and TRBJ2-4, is DARVTQTPRHKVTEMGQEVTMRCQPILGHNTVFWYRQTMMQGLELLAYFRNRAPLDDSGMPKDRFSAEMPDATLATLKIQPSEPRDSAVYFCASAFVETENIQYFGAGTRLSVL.

The chain's CDR3 is CASSLGTPRDTQYF. The CDR3 DNA is TGTGCCAGCAGCTTAGGCACCCCAAGGGATACGCAGTATTTT. The chain links TRBV11-2 to TRBJ2-3, with unresolved D. V dropped 1 base and J dropped 6 bases, with 11 bases sitting between them. Germline lookup yields CDR1 SGHAT and CDR2 FQNNGV. CDR3 size: 14 residues.

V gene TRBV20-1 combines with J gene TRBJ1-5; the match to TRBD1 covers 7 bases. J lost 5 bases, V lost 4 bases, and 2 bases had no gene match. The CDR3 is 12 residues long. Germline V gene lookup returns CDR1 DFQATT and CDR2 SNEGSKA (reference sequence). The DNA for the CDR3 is TGCAGTGCTAACAGGGGCGATCAGCCCCAGCATTTT. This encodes CSANRGDQPQHF.